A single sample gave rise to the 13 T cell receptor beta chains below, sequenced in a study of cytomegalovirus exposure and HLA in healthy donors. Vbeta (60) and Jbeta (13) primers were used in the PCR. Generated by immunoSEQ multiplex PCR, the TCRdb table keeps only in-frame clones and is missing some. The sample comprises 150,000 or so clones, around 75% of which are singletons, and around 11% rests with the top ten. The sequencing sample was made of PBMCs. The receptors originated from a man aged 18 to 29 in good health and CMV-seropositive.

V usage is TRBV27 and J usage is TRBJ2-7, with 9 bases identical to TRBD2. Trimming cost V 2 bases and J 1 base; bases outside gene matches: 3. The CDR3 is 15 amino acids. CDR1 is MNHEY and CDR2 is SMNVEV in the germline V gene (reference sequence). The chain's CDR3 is CASSLGAGGSYEQYF. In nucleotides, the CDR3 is TGTGCCAGCAGTTTAGGGGCGGGAGGGTCCTACGAGCAGTACTTC.

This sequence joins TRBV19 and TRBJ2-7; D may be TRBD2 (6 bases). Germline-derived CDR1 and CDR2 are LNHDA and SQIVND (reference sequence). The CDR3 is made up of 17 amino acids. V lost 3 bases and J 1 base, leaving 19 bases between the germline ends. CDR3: CASSIPPSGRESYEQYF. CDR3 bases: TGTGCCAGTAGTATCCCTCCAAGCGGGCGAGAGTCCTACGAGCAGTACTTC.

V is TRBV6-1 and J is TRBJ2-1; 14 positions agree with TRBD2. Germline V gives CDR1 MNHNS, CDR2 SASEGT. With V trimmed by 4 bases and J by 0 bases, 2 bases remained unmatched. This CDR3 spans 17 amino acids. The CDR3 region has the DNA TGTGCCAGCAGTGGGACTAGCGGGAGGAACTCCTACAATGAGCAGTTCTTC. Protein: CASSGTSGRNSYNEQFF.

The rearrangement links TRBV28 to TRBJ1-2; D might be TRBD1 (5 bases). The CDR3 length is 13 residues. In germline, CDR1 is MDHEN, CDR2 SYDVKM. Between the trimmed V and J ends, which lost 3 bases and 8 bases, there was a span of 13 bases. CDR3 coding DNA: TGTGCCAGCAGTTTGGGGACTTTTGGGGGCTACACCTTC. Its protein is CASSLGTFGGYTF.

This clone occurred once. Here the CDR3 reads CASSEPTRDPSGNTIYF. The CDR3 DNA sequence: TGTGCCAGCAGTGAACCCACGAGGGATCCCTCTGGAAACACCATATATTTT. The chain joins TRBV2 to TRBJ1-3; D gene uncertain. V lost 2 bases, J lost 0 bases, and 14 bases lay in between. The CDR3 contains 17 residues. CDR1 SNHLY and CDR2 FYNNEI come from the germline V gene.

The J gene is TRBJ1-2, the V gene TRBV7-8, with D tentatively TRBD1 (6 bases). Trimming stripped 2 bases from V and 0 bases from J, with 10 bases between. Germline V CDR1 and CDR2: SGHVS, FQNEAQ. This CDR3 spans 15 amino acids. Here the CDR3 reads CASSLTNRANYGYTF. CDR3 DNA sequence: TGTGCCAGCAGCTTAACAAACAGGGCTAACTATGGCTACACCTTC.

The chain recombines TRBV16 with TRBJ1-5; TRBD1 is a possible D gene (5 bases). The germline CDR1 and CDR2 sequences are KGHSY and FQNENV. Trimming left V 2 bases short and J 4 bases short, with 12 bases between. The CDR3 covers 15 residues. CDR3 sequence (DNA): TGTGCCAGCAGCCAAGTCCGTCAGGGTAATCAGCCCCAGCATTTT. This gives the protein CASSQVRQGNQPQHF.

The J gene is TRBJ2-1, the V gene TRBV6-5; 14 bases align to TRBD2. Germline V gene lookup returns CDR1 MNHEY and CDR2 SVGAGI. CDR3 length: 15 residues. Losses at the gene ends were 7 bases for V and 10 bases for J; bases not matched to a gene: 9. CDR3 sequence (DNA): TGTGCCAGCATCGGACTAGCGGGAGGTAAACTCGAGCAGTTCTTC. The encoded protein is CASIGLAGGKLEQFF.

The CDR3 is CASSFYSATAGEQYF. As DNA, the CDR3 is TGCGCCAGCAGCTTTTACTCGGCCACCGCGGGCGAGCAGTACTTC. The chain links TRBV5-1 to TRBJ2-7; D is possibly TRBD2 (5 bases). The V and J ends lost 2 bases and 6 bases respectively, with 18 bases between them. The CDR3 consists of 15 residues. CDR1 is SGHRS and CDR2 is YFSETQ in the germline V gene.

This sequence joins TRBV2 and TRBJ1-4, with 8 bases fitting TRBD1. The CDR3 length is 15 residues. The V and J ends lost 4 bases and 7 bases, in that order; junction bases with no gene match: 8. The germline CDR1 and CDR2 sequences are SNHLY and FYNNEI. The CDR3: CASSGTGKFGEKLFF. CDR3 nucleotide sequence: TGTGCCAGCAGTGGGACAGGGAAGTTCGGTGAAAAACTGTTTTTT.

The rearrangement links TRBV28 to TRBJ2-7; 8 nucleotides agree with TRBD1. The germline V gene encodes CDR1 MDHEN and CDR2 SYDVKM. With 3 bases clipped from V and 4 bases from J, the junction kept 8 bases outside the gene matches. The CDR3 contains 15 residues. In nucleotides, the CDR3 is TGTGCCAGCAGTTTTTCGGTAACAGGGGGATACGAGCAGTACTTC. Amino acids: CASSFSVTGGYEQYF.

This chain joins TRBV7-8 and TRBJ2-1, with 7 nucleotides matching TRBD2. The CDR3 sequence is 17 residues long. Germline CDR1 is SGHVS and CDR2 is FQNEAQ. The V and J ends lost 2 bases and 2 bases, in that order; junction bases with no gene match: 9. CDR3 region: CASSLIGLAATYNEQFF. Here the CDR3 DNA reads TGTGCCAGCAGCTTAATTGGCCTAGCGGCCACCTACAATGAGCAGTTCTTC.

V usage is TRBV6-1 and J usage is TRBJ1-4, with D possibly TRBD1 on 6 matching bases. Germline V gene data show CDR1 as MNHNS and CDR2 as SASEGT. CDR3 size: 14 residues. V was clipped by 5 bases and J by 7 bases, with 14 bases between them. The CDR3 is CASSIMGAGEKLFF. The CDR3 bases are TGTGCCAGCAGTATTATGGGGGCGGGTGAAAAACTGTTTTTT.